The 12 T cell receptor beta chains reported below all come from one sample, sequenced in a study of beta chain features in type 1 diabetes. The study's findings and limits: For Type 1 diabetes patients, all four CD4+ subsets carried TCRB CDR3s that were moderately but significantly shorter.

The entirety of the isolated RNA underwent reverse transcription, so expressed TCRB transcripts were sequenced. Repertoires were generated with immunoSEQ multiplex PCR, while TCRdb's copy carries only in-frame clones and drops some. The profile shows around 130,000 clones, roughly 10% of them singletons. No antigen has been assigned to these receptors. Sequenced input: central memory CD4+ T cells from blood. These receptors all come from a man younger than 40 with type 1 diabetes.

In its sample, this clone was seen a few times. The rearrangement joins TRBV29-1 to TRBJ2-2; TRBD1 aligns across 9 bases. The J segment lost 5 bases and the V segment lost 6 bases, leaving 4 bases of the junction unmatched. The CDR3 loop spans 13 amino acids. In germline, CDR1 is SQVTM, CDR2 ANQGSEA. The DNA for the CDR3 is TGCAGCGTGGAGGACAGGGGTACCGGGGAGCTGTTTTTT. It specifies CSVEDRGTGELFF.

The CDR3 region is CASSRDRGNYEQYF. The CDR3 nucleotides are TGTGCCAGCAGCCGGGACAGGGGGAACTACGAGCAGTACTTC. V usage is TRBV4-2 and J usage is TRBJ2-7, with TRBD1 identical over 11 bases. Germline-derived CDR1 and CDR2 are LGHNA and YNFKEQ. The CDR3 contains 14 residues. V gave up 4 bases and J gave up 3 bases; unmatched junction bases: 2.

This clone was seen only a few times. The gene calls are TRBV19 and TRBJ2-7; 7 bases agree with TRBD1. From germline, CDR1 is LNHDA and CDR2 SQIVND (reference sequence). CDR3 length: 15 residues. V gave up 5 bases and J gave up 5 bases; unmatched junction bases: 12. The CDR3 loop reads CASSPRQGVDHEQYF. CDR3 nucleotides: TGTGCCAGTAGTCCTCGACAGGGTGTAGACCACGAGCAGTACTTC.

The chain carries TRBV4-3 and TRBJ1-1, with TRBD1 matching 8 bases. V lost 3 bases and J lost 4; bases outside the gene matches: 4. CDR1 and CDR2 (germline): LGHNA, YSLEER. CDR3 length equals 14 residues. Written as DNA, the CDR3 is TGCGCCAGCAGCCACCTAGACAGGGGCACTGAAGCTTTCTTT. It encodes CASSHLDRGTEAFF.

V gene TRBV2 combines with J gene TRBJ2-7; TRBD2 is a possible D gene (5 bases). The CDR3 loop spans 13 amino acids. Looked up from germline, CDR1 is SNHLY and CDR2 is FYNNEI. The ends were cut back, 5 bases at V and 2 bases at J, with 10 bases in the middle. The CDR3 coding sequence is TGTGCCAGCAGTCTGTACGGGACCTACGAGCAGTACTTC. Translation gives CASSLYGTYEQYF.

Only a few counts were recorded for this clone. This specimen includes other DNA sequences encoding the same CDR3. The CDR3 DNA sequence: TGTGCCAGCAGTTTAGGCACAGGCTATCAGCCCCAGCATTTT. It yields the protein CASSLGTGYQPQHF. V gene TRBV28 combines with J gene TRBJ1-5, with D perhaps matching TRBD1 (5 bases). V lost 2 bases and J 5 bases, leaving 10 bases between the germline ends. Germline values: CDR1 MDHEN, CDR2 SYDVKM. The CDR3 extends over 14 amino acids.

The chain couples TRBV5-1 to TRBJ1-2; 7 positions match TRBD1. The CDR3 covers 12 residues. V lost 7 bases, J lost 3 bases, and 3 bases stayed unmatched. Per germline, CDR1 SGHRS and CDR2 YFSETQ. CDR3 sequence: CASRGTDYGYTF. CDR3 coding DNA: TGCGCCAGCCGCGGGACAGACTATGGCTACACCTTC.

This clone was observed a few times. This rearrangement joins TRBV4-3 to TRBJ2-1; D not certain. Germline V lookup: CDR1 LGHNA, CDR2 YSLEER. The CDR3 extends over 12 amino acids. V shed 5 bases and J shed 4 bases, with 6 bases lying between them. The CDR3 here is CASSGQYNEQFF. The CDR3 nucleotides read TGCGCCAGCAGCGGGCAGTACAATGAGCAGTTCTTC.

The V gene is TRBV7-2, the J gene TRBJ2-5; 8 bases map to TRBD2. The CDR3 length is 14 residues. The germline V gene has CDR1 SGHTA and CDR2 FQGNSA. V shed 5 bases and J 5 bases; nucleotides not matched to a gene: 7. For the CDR3, the DNA is TGTGCCAGCAGCCAGAACGGGGGGGAGGAGACCCAGTACTTC. Encoded protein: CASSQNGGEETQYF.

This clone appeared a few times. The genes are TRBV13 and TRBJ1-3; D unresolved. Germline V gene data show CDR1 as PRHDT and CDR2 as FYEKMQ (reference sequence). V gave up 3 bases and J gave up 7 bases, with 7 bases separating them. The CDR3 runs to 12 residues. CDR3 sequence reads: CASSFPRNTIYF. The CDR3, as DNA: TGTGCCAGCAGCTTCCCGCGGAACACCATATATTTT.

The chain combines TRBV6-5 with TRBJ2-5; tentatively, D is TRBD1 (6 bases). V was trimmed by 6 bases and J by 4 bases, leaving 12 bases between them. CDR1 is MNHEY, CDR2 SVGAGI, per germline. The CDR3 is 13 amino acids. The CDR3 DNA sequence: TGTGCCAGCAGGAACAGGGTTGCAGAGACCCAGTACTTC. Protein: CASRNRVAETQYF.

The chain is built from TRBV11-2 and TRBJ2-5; D unclear. Deletions cut 0 bases from V and 6 bases from J, with 20 bases between. This CDR3 spans 17 amino acids. Germline lookup yields CDR1 SGHAT and CDR2 FQNNGV. The CDR3 reads CASSLDKWASGEKTQYF. The CDR3 DNA follows: TGTGCCAGCAGCTTAGATAAGTGGGCCAGTGGCGAAAAGACCCAGTACTTC.